This TCR beta chain was observed in a study of T cells in Graves' hyperthyroidism and ophthalmopathy. In this sample, this clonotype turned up many times. Amplified TCR beta CDR3 regions derived from RNA transcripts. TCR CDR3 underwent first-round RT-PCR with the HTBI primer set. One entry per CDR3 protein results from TCRdb running MiXCR on the multiplex PCR reads. The repertoire holds hundreds of thousands of distinct CDR3 sequences, with about 15% as singletons. The sequence was collected from a woman aged 18-29 years with Graves' ophthalmopathy. The material sequenced was blood.

The CDR3 protein is CASILGPSGYTF. In nucleotides, the CDR3 is TGTGCCAGCATCCTCGGACCCTCGGGCTACACCTTC. This chain links TRBV7-8 with TRBJ1-2; D is unclear. V lost 7 bases and J lost 8, with 14 bases in between. This CDR3 is 12 amino acids long. The germline gives CDR1 SGHVS, CDR2 FQNEAQ.